Sequencing of this TCR beta chain was carried out in a study of blood T cell repertoires in COVID-19. This clone was seen more than once but under ten times. Germline V gene data show CDR1 as MNHEY and CDR2 as SVGAGI. CDR3 length: 15 residues. The ends lost 7 bases at V and 0 bases at J; junction bases unmatched: 6. Per the study methods: How many nucleated cells were present was estimated from reference gene primer amplification. TCRdb's table, derived via immunoSEQ multiplex PCR, lists solely in-frame clones and lacks some. D and trimming were read from the DNA, whereas the V and J calls and clone size are those reported in that table. The sample shows under 250,000 clones, 88% of them seen only once.

Sequenced input: PBMCs or T cells enriched from blood (not recorded which). This clonotype originated in a woman aged 40 to 50 who had been exposed to COVID-19. The chain is built from TRBV6-5 and TRBJ2-3; 8 positions agree with TRBD1. The CDR3 here is CASKTQGVSTDTQYF. The CDR3 nucleotides are TGTGCCAGCAAGACACAGGGGGTCAGCACAGATACGCAGTATTTT.